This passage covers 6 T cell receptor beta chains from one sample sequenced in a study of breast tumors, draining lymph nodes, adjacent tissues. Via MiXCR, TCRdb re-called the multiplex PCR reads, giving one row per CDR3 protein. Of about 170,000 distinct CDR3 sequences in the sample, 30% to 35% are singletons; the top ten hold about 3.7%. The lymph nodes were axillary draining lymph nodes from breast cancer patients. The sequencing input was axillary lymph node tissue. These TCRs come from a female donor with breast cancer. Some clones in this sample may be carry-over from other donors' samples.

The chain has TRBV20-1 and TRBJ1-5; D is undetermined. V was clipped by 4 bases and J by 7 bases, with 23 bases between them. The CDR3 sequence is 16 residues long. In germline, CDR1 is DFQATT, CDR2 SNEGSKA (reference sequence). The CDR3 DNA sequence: TGCAGTGCTAATCGAAAAGCGGGAGTAGGCGAGCAGCCCCAGCATTTT. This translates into CSANRKAGVGEQPQHF.

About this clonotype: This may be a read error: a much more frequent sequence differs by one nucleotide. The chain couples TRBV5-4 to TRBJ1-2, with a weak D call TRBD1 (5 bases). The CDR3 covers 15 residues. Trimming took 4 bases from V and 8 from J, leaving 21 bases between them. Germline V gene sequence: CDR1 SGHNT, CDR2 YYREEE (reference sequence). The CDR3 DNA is TGTGCCAGCAGCCGACCCGGGACCGTCGTGTTAGGCTACACCTTC. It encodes CASSRPGTVVLGYTF. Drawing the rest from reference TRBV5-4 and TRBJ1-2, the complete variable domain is ETGVTQSPTHLIKTRGQQVTLRCSSQSGHNTVSWYQQALGQGPQFIFQYYREEENGRGNFPPRFSGLQFPNYSSELNVNALELDDSALYLCASSRPGTVVLGYTFGSGTRLTVV.

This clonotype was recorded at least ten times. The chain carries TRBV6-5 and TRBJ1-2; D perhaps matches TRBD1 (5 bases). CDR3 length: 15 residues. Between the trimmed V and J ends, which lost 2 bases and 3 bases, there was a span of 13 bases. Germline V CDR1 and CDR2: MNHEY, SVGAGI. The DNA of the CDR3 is TGTGCCAGCAGTTACGTTGGGGCGTCTCACTATGGCTACACCTTC. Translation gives CASSYVGASHYGYTF.

The CDR3 is CASSRRDHRDSRTEAFF. The CDR3, as DNA: TGTGCCAGCAGCCGAAGGGATCATAGGGACAGCCGGACTGAAGCTTTCTTT. The rearrangement joins TRBV11-2 to TRBJ1-1, with 7 positions matching TRBD1. Trimming took 5 bases from V and 5 from J; bases not matched to a gene: 17. The CDR3 is 17 amino acids. The germline V gene has CDR1 SGHAT and CDR2 FQNNGV.

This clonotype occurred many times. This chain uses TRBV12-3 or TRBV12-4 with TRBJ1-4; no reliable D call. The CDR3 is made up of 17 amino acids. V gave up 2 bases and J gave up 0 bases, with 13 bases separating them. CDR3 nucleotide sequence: TGTGCCAGCAGTTTACTCTCCCCTACGGCAACTAATGAAAAACTGTTTTTT. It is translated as CASSLLSPTATNEKLFF.

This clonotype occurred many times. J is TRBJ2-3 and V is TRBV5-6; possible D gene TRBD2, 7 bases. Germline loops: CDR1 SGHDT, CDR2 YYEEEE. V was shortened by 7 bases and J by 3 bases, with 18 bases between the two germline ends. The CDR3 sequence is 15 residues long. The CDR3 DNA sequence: TGTGCCAGCGTCAAGGTGGGGGGGGCTACAGATACGCAGTATTTT. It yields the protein CASVKVGGATDTQYF.